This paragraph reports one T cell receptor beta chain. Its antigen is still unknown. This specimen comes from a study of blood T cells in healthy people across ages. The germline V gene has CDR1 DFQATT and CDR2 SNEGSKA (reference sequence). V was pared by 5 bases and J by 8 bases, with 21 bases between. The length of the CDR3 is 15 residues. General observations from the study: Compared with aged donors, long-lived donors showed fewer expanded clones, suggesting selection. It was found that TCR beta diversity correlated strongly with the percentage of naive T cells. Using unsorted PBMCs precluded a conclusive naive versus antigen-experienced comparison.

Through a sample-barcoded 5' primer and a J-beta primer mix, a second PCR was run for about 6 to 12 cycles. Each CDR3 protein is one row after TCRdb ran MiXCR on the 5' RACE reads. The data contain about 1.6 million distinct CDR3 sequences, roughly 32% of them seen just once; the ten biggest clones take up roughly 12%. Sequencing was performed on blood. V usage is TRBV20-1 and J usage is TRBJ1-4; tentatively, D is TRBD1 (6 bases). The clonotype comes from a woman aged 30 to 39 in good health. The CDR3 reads CSASQTQGHDEKLFF. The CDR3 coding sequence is TGCAGTGCTTCCCAAACCCAGGGGCATGACGAAAAACTGTTTTTT.